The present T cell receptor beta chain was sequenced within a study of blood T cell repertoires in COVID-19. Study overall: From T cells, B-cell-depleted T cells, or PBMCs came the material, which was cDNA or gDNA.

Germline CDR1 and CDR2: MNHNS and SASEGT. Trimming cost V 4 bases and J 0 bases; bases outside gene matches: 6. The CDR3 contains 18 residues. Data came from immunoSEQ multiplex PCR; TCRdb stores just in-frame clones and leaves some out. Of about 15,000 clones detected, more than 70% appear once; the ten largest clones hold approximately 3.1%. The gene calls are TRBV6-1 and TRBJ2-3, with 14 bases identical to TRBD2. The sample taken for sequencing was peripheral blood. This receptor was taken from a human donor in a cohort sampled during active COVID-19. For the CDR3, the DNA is TGTGCCAGCAGTGCAGGGACTAGCGGGGGCCGTAGCACAGATACGCAGTATTTT. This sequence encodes CASSAGTSGGRSTDTQYF.